Below are 30 T cell receptor beta chains sequenced from a single sample in a study of shared T cell receptors in the human thymus. Produced via immunoSEQ multiplex PCR; TCRdb's table is partial and in-frame only. The table lists about 540,000 clones, around 82% of them singletons. These records were also assigned to another study, of human thymus T cells.

The sequenced material came from thymocytes. The receptor source for this set is a boy under two years old with a congenital heart defect.

The rearrangement joins TRBV14 to TRBJ2-7; the D gene is possibly TRBD1 (6 bases). The germline gives CDR1 SGHDN, CDR2 FVKESK. V was trimmed by 4 bases and J by 2 bases, leaving 12 bases between them. The CDR3 totals 14 residues. As DNA, the CDR3 is TGTGCCAGCAGCCGCCGGACAGAGGCCTACGAGCAGTACTTC. It specifies CASSRRTEAYEQYF.

The gene calls are TRBV7-8 and TRBJ2-5, with 9 bases that match TRBD2. CDR1 is SGHVS, CDR2 FQNEAQ, per germline. The V and J ends lost 5 bases and 3 bases, in that order; junction bases with no gene match: 10. This CDR3 comprises 16 residues. The CDR3 region has the DNA TGTGCCAGCAGCCCACCCCCGGCTAGCGGGGAAGAGACCCAGTACTTC. Translated, it gives CASSPPPASGEETQYF. The variable domain in full, completed from reference TRBV7-8 and TRBJ2-5, reads GAGVSQSPRYKVAKRGQDVALRCDPISGHVSLFWYQQALGQGPEFLTYFQNEAQLDKSGLPSDRFFAERPEGSVSTLKIQRTQQEDSAVYLCASSPPPASGEETQYFGPGTRLLVL.

V gene TRBV19 combines with J gene TRBJ1-5; 7 bases are shared with TRBD1. V was pared by 5 bases and J by 4 bases, with 11 bases of the junction left unmatched. The CDR3 spans 16 residues. CDR1 is LNHDA and CDR2 is SQIVND in the germline V gene (reference sequence). CDR3 coding DNA: TGTGCCAGTAGTGATTCACCGGGACAGACGAATCAGCCCCAGCATTTT. It codes for CASSDSPGQTNQPQHF.

J is TRBJ1-1 and V is TRBV29-1; D remains unclear. CDR1 and CDR2 (germline): SQVTM, ANQGSEA. The V end was cut by 8 bases, the J end by 4 bases, with 17 bases between. The CDR3 contains 13 residues. CDR3 bases: TGCAGCCATGAGGGTGGGCTAGGCACTGAAGCTTTCTTT. Residues: CSHEGGLGTEAFF. Using reference TRBV29-1 and TRBJ1-1 for the parts outside the CDR3, the full variable domain is SAVISQKPSRDICQRGTSLTIQCQVDSQVTMMFWYRQQPGQSLTLIATANQGSEATYESGFVIDKFPISRPNLTFSTLTVSNMSPEDSSIYLCSHEGGLGTEAFFGQGTRLTVV.

The rearrangement uses TRBV10-3 and TRBJ2-2; a weak D match, TRBD1 (7 bases). Trimming left V 4 bases short and J 4 bases short, with 19 bases between. The CDR3 length is 17 residues. Germline lookup yields CDR1 ENHRY and CDR2 SYGVKD. Here the CDR3 DNA reads TGTGCCATCAGTGCCTCCCTGGAGGGGGCGGGCACCGGGGAGCTGTTTTTT. Amino acids: CAISASLEGAGTGELFF.

V and J are TRBV25-1 and TRBJ2-2, with D maybe TRBD2 (5 bases). Trimming cost V 3 bases and J 0 bases, with 14 bases left between them. From germline, CDR1 is MGHDK and CDR2 SYGVNS. The CDR3 extends over 17 amino acids. CDR3 coding DNA: TGTGCCAGCAGTGAGCAAGCGGAGCCCCCGAACACCGGGGAGCTGTTTTTT. Translated: CASSEQAEPPNTGELFF. The entire variable domain, with the rest obtained from reference TRBV25-1 and TRBJ2-2, is as follows: EADIYQTPRYLVIGTGKKITLECSQTMGHDKMYWYQQDPGMELHLIHYSYGVNSTEKGDLSSESTVSRIRTEHFPLTLESARPSHTSQYLCASSEQAEPPNTGELFFGEGSRLTVL.

CDR3 coding DNA: TGTGCCAGCAGCTTAGATGGGACTAACCCTAACACCGGGGAGCTGTTTTTT. This sequence encodes CASSLDGTNPNTGELFF. J is TRBJ2-2 and V is TRBV13; 7 bases fit TRBD2. The CDR3 consists of 17 residues. Germline loops: CDR1 PRHDT, CDR2 FYEKMQ (reference sequence). V was pared by 1 base and J by 2 bases, with 7 bases of the junction left unmatched.

J is TRBJ2-7 and V is TRBV18, with 8 bases aligning to TRBD2. This CDR3 is built from 13 residues. Germline V gives CDR1 KGHSH, CDR2 LQKENI. Trimming took 5 bases from V and 2 from J; bases not matched to a gene: 2. The CDR3 sequence: CASSGTRPYEQYF. In DNA, the CDR3 is TGTGCCAGCTCAGGGACTAGACCCTACGAGCAGTACTTC.

The rearrangement links TRBV7-2 to TRBJ2-7; 13 bases line up with TRBD2. With 4 bases clipped from V and 0 bases from J, the junction kept 12 bases outside the gene matches. This CDR3 comprises 19 residues. Germline CDR1 reads SGHTA; CDR2 reads FQGNSA. CDR3 in amino acids: CASSSPGGTSGTRSYEQYF. CDR3 nucleotides: TGTGCCAGCAGCTCCCCGGGGGGGACTAGCGGGACCCGCTCCTACGAGCAGTACTTC.

The chain links TRBV21-1 to TRBJ1-5; TRBD1, the table's D call, lacks a check against the DNA. TRBV21-1 is shown as a pseudogene. The length of the CDR3 is 20 residues. This CDR3 reads CASSEGGADRGDRSNQPQHF. The CDR3 coding sequence is TGTGCCAGCAGCGAGGGAGGGGCCGACAGGGGGGACCGTAGCAATCAGCCCCAGCATTTT.

V is TRBV6-5 and J is TRBJ2-5, with D possibly TRBD1 on 6 matching bases. The CDR3 extends over 13 amino acids. The V end lost 2 bases, the J end lost 3 bases, and 7 bases lay between the germline ends. Germline V gene lookup returns CDR1 MNHEY and CDR2 SVGAGI. CDR3 nucleotides: TGTGCCAGCAGTTACGCAGGGGAAGAGACCCAGTACTTC. Protein sequence: CASSYAGEETQYF.

The CDR3 sequence: CASSPGLAGVVQYF. The CDR3, as DNA: TGTGCCAGCAGCCCGGGACTAGCGGGAGTCGTGCAGTACTTC. V and J are TRBV7-2 and TRBJ2-7, with 14 positions matching TRBD2. Germline V gene data show CDR1 as SGHTA and CDR2 as FQGNSA. The junction had 6 bases not matched to a gene; V was cut back by 5 bases and J by 9 bases. This CDR3 has 14 residues.

This chain connects TRBV29-1 to TRBJ2-5, with 7 bases that match TRBD1. The CDR3 is made up of 14 amino acids. Per germline, CDR1 SQVTM and CDR2 ANQGSEA. V was clipped by 4 bases and J by 5 bases; unmatched bases: 10. Written as DNA, the CDR3 is TGCAGCGTTGCAGGGGGTCGGGGTAGGGAGACCCAGTACTTC. Translating gives CSVAGGRGRETQYF.

The rearrangement joins TRBV14 to TRBJ2-1, with 8 bases lining up with TRBD1. The CDR3 loop spans 16 amino acids. V lost 3 bases to trimming and J lost 5 bases; unmatched junction nucleotides: 9. Germline CDR1 and CDR2: SGHDN and FVKESK. The CDR3 DNA reads as TGTGCCAGCAGCCATCGCATGGACAGGGTACACAATGAGCAGTTCTTC. Translating it yields CASSHRMDRVHNEQFF.

This clone was seen only once. The chain recombines TRBV11-2 with TRBJ2-2; TRBD2 agrees at 11 bases. Germline CDR1 reads SGHAT; CDR2 reads FQNNGV. The CDR3 spans 16 residues. The trim removed 7 bases at V and 6 bases at J, leaving 10 bases unmatched. The DNA of the CDR3 is TGTGCCAGCAACTGGCTTAGCGGGAGGGCCCCCGGGGAGCTGTTTTTT. Residues: CASNWLSGRAPGELFF.

This chain joins TRBV7-8 and TRBJ1-1; possibly TRBD1 for D (6 bases). CDR3 length equals 9 residues. The V end lost 11 bases, the J end lost 11 bases, and 12 bases lay between the germline ends. Germline CDR1 and CDR2: SGHVS and FQNEAQ. The chain's CDR3 is CALGDNAFF. For the CDR3, the DNA is TGTGCCCTTGGGGACAACGCTTTCTTT.

This chain connects TRBV6-5 to TRBJ2-1; 12 nucleotides line up with TRBD2. The CDR3 totals 15 residues. V lost 5 bases and J lost 2; bases outside the gene matches: 1. Per germline, CDR1 MNHEY and CDR2 SVGAGI. CDR3 DNA sequence: TGTGCCAGCAGTCGACTAGCGGGAGCCTACAATGAGCAGTTCTTC. Protein product: CASSRLAGAYNEQFF.

The V call is TRBV30, the J call TRBJ2-3, with TRBD2 matching 8 bases. V gave up 4 bases and J gave up 3 bases; unmatched junction bases: 15. Germline lookup yields CDR1 GTSNPN and CDR2 SVGIG (reference sequence). The CDR3 consists of 17 residues. In DNA, the CDR3 is TGTGCCTGGACCCCGGGGGTTCCGGGAGGGACTACAGATACGCAGTATTTT. Translating it yields CAWTPGVPGGTTDTQYF.

The chain is built from TRBV4-1 and TRBJ2-1, with 11 bases identical to TRBD2. V trimming: 6 bases; J trimming: 9 bases; junction bases outside the gene matches: 16. Per the germline V gene, CDR1 is MGHRA and CDR2 is YSYEKL. This CDR3 is 17 amino acids long. The CDR3 reads CASSPSSLSGRESEQFF. The CDR3 DNA is TGCGCCAGCAGTCCATCTTCTCTTAGCGGGAGGGAGAGTGAGCAGTTCTTC.

The V gene is TRBV7-9, the J gene TRBJ2-7; 8 bases match TRBD2. This CDR3 contains 14 residues. Germline V gene sequence: CDR1 SEHNR, CDR2 FQNEAQ (reference sequence). V lost 11 bases to trimming and J lost 0 bases; unmatched junction nucleotides: 9. This CDR3 reads CALGRGAVSYEQYF. The CDR3 DNA reads TGTGCCCTAGGGCGGGGGGCAGTCTCCTACGAGCAGTACTTC.

The V gene is TRBV5-1, the J gene TRBJ2-7, with D perhaps TRBD2 (6 bases). With 2 bases removed from V and 5 bases from J, the gap between germline ends came to 14 bases. The CDR3 has 14 amino acids. Germline CDR1 and CDR2: SGHRS and YFSETQ. CDR3 sequence: CASSFGRRSHEQYF. The DNA for the CDR3 is TGCGCCAGCAGCTTTGGGAGGCGTAGCCACGAGCAGTACTTC. The whole variable domain, filled in from reference TRBV5-1 and TRBJ2-7, reads KAGVTQTPRYLIKTRGQQVTLSCSPISGHRSVSWYQQTPGQGLQFLFEYFSETQRNKGNFPGRFSGRQFSNSRSEMNVSTLELGDSALYLCASSFGRRSHEQYFGPGTRLTVT.

V and J are TRBV4-1 and TRBJ2-1, with TRBD2 matching over 9 bases. Germline CDR1 reads MGHRA; CDR2 reads YSYEKL. The CDR3 length is 16 residues. V lost 0 bases, J lost 6 bases, and 6 bases stayed unmatched. The CDR3 loop reads CASSQEPGLALNEQFF. CDR3 nucleotides: TGCGCCAGCAGCCAAGAGCCGGGACTAGCACTCAATGAGCAGTTCTTC.

CDR3 sequence: CASSQLGTHQSQPQHF. CDR3 nucleotides: TGCGCCAGCAGTCAGCTCGGGACACACCAAAGTCAGCCCCAGCATTTT. The V and J genes are TRBV23-1 and TRBJ1-5, with D possibly TRBD1 on 6 matching bases. TRBV23-1 counts as an open reading frame of uncertain function. This CDR3 has 16 amino acids. V was cut by 3 bases and J by 6 bases, with 18 bases left in between.

This chain joins TRBV2 and TRBJ2-3; 9 bases agree with TRBD1. The CDR3 has 19 amino acids. Germline CDR1 reads SNHLY; CDR2 reads FYNNEI. The V and J ends lost 11 bases and 2 bases, in that order; junction bases with no gene match: 23. The CDR3 loop is CAGRPRDRETHTHTDTQYF. The CDR3 nucleotides read TGTGCCGGAAGGCCCCGGGACAGGGAAACCCACACCCACACAGATACGCAGTATTTT.

The table lists this clone with a few counts. The CDR3 is CSVEGPGTGPHTGELFF. In DNA, the CDR3 is TGCAGCGTTGAAGGTCCAGGGACAGGGCCCCACACCGGGGAGCTGTTTTTT. The J gene is TRBJ2-2, the V gene TRBV29-1, with 9 bases fitting TRBD1. Germline assignment: CDR1 SQVTM and CDR2 ANQGSEA. This CDR3 contains 17 residues. V was pared by 1 base and J by 3 bases, with 9 bases of the junction left unmatched.

With regard to this clone: The same CDR3 can be traced to other DNA sequences in this sample. The V call is TRBV20-1, the J call TRBJ1-2, with D tentatively TRBD1 (5 bases). V lost 6 bases and J lost 5, with 10 bases in between. The CDR3 has 11 residues. Germline values: CDR1 DFQATT, CDR2 SNEGSKA (reference sequence). The CDR3 reads CSAPGGYGYTF. Here the CDR3 DNA reads TGCAGTGCCCCCGGGGGTTATGGCTACACCTTC.

The V and J genes are TRBV19 and TRBJ2-2, with 8 bases aligning to TRBD2. V gave up 4 bases and J gave up 2 bases; unmatched junction bases: 3. Germline-derived CDR1 and CDR2 are LNHDA and SQIVND (reference sequence). This CDR3 comprises 15 residues. In DNA form, the CDR3 reads TGTGCCAGTAGTACCTTAGCGGGAAACACCGGGGAGCTGTTTTTT. It translates to CASSTLAGNTGELFF.

The rearrangement links TRBV27 to TRBJ1-2; TRBD1 is a possible D gene (5 bases). Trimming pared 3 bases from V and 6 bases from J, leaving 11 bases between. This CDR3 region has 13 residues. Germline values: CDR1 MNHEY, CDR2 SMNVEV (reference sequence). Here the CDR3 reads CASSFPRGDGYTF. The CDR3 nucleotides read TGTGCCAGCAGTTTCCCTCGGGGGGATGGCTACACCTTC.

A single count supports this clone. The chain is built from TRBV7-9 and TRBJ2-5; TRBD2 agrees at 13 bases. This CDR3 region has 16 residues. The germline gives CDR1 SEHNR, CDR2 FQNEAQ (reference sequence). V lost 5 bases, J lost 3 bases, and 6 bases stayed unmatched. CDR3 nucleotides: TGTGCCAGCAGCCCTCAGGGACTAGCGGGAAAAGAGACCCAGTACTTC. Translated: CASSPQGLAGKETQYF.

V gene TRBV5-1 combines with J gene TRBJ2-1; 11 bases map to TRBD1. V lost 4 bases to trimming and J lost 6 bases; unmatched junction nucleotides: 6. Germline values: CDR1 SGHRS, CDR2 YFSETQ. This CDR3 is built from 15 residues. As DNA, the CDR3 is TGCGCCAGCAGCCTGGCCGGGACAGGGGGCAATGAGCAGTTCTTC. It is translated as CASSLAGTGGNEQFF.